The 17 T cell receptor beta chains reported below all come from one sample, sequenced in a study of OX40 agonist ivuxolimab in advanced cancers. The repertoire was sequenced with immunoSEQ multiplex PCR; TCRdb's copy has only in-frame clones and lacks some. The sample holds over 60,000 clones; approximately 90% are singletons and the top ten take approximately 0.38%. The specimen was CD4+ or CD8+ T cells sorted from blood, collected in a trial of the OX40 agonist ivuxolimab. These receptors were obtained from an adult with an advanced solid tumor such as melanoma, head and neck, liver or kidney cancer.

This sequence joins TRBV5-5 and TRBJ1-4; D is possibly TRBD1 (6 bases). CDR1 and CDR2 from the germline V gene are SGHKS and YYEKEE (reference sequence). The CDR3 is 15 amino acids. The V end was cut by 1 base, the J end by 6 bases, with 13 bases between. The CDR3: CASSLLPGEDEKLFF. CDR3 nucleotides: TGTGCCAGCAGCTTGTTGCCAGGGGAGGATGAAAAACTGTTTTTT.

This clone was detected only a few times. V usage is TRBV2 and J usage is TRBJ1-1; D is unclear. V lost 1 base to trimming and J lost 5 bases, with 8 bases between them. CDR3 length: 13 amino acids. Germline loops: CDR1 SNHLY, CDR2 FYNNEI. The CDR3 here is CASSEEGWTEAFF. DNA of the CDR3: TGTGCCAGCAGTGAAGAGGGCTGGACTGAAGCTTTCTTT.

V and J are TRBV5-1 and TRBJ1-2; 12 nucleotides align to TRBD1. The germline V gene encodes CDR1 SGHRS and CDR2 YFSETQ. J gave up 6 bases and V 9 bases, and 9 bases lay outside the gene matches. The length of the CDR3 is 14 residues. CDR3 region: CATSRDRGRDGYTF. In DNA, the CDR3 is TGCGCCACTTCCCGGGACAGGGGGCGGGATGGCTACACCTTC.

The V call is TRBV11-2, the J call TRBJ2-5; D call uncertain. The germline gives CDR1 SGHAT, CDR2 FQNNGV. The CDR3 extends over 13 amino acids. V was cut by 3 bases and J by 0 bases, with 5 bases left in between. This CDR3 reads CASSFPYQETQYF. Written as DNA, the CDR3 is TGTGCCAGCAGCTTTCCGTACCAAGAGACCCAGTACTTC.

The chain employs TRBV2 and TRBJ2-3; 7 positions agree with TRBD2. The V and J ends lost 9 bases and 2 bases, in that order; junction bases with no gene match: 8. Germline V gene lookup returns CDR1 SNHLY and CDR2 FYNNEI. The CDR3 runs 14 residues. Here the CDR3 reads CASSGLSNTDTQYF. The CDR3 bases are TGTGCCAGTTCGGGACTATCCAACACAGATACGCAGTATTTT.

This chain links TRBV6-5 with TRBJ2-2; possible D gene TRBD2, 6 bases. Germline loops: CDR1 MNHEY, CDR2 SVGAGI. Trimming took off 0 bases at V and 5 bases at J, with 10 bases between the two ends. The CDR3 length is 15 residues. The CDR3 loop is CASSYSSGPTGELFF. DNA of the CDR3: TGTGCCAGCAGTTACTCTAGCGGACCTACCGGGGAGCTGTTTTTT.

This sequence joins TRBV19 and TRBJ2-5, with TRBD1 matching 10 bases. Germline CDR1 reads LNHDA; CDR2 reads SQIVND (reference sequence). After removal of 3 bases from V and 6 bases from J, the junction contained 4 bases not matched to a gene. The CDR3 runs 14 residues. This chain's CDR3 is CASSMTGGAKTQYF. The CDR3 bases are TGTGCCAGTAGTATGACAGGGGGCGCGAAGACCCAGTACTTC.

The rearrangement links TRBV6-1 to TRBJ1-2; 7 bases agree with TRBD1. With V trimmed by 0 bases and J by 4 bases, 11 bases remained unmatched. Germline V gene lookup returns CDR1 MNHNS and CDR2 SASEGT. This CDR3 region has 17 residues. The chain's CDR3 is CASSEAVTGLNGYGYTF. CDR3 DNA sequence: TGTGCCAGCAGTGAAGCAGTGACAGGGCTAAACGGCTATGGCTACACCTTC.

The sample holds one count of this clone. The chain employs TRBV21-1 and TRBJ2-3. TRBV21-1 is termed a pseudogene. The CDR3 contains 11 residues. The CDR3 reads CATNGMHTQYF. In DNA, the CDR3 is TGTGCCACCAATGGGATGCATACGCAGTATTTT.

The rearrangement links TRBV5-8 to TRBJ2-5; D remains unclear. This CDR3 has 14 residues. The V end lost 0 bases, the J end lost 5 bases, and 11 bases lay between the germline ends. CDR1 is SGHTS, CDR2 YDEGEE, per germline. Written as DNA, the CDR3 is TGTGCCAGCAGCTTGGCGATTCGCCGCGAGACCCAGTACTTC. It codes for CASSLAIRRETQYF.

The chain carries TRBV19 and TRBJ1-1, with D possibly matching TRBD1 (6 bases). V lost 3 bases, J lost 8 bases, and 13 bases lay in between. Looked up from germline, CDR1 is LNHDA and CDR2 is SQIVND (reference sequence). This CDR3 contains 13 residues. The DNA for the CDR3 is TGTGCCAGTAGTATTACGGGACAACCAGAAGCTTTCTTT. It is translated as CASSITGQPEAFF.

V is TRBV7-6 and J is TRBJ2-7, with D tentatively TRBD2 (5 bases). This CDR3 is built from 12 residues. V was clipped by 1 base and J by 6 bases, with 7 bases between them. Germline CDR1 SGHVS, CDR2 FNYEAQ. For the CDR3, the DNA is TGTGCCAGCAGCTTAGGGACTGGCGAGCAGTACTTC. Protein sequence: CASSLGTGEQYF.

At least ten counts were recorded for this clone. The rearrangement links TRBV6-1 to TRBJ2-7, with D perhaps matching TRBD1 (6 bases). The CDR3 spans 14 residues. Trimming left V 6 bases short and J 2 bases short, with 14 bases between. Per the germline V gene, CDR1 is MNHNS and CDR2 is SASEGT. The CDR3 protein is CASSPGTPTYEQYF. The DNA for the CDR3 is TGTGCCAGCAGCCCTGGGACACCAACCTACGAGCAGTACTTC.

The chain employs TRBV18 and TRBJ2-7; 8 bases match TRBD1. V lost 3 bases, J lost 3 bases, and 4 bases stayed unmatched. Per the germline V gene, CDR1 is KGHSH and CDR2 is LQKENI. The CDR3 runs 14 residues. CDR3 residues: CASSPGTGHYEQYF. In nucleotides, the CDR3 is TGTGCCAGCTCACCCGGGACAGGTCACTACGAGCAGTACTTC.

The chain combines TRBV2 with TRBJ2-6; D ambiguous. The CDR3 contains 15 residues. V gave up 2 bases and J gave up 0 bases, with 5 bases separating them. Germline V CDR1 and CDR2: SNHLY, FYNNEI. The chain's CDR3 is CASSERRSGANVLTF. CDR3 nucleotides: TGTGCCAGCAGTGAACGGCGCTCTGGGGCCAACGTCCTGACTTTC.

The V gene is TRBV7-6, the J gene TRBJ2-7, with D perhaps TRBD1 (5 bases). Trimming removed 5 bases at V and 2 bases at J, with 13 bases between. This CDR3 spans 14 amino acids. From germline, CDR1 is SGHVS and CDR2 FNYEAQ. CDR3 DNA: TGTGCCAGCAGCCAGTATAGGGGCGCCTACGAGCAGTACTTC. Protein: CASSQYRGAYEQYF.

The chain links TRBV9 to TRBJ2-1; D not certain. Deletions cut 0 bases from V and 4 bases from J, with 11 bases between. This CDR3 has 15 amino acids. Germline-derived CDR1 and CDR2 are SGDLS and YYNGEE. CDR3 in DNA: TGTGCCAGCAGCGTAGACGGGCAAAGGTACAATGAGCAGTTCTTC. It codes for CASSVDGQRYNEQFF.